This note documents a single T cell receptor (beta chain) sequence. In the authors' workflow: Reference gene primers were amplified, and this amplification served to estimate nucleated cell counts. Clones were sequenced by immunoSEQ multiplex PCR, and TCRdb holds only the in-frame ones, with some missing. V, J and clone size are those of that table, while D and trimming were read from the DNA. The top ten hold roughly 18% of the sample, which has 65,000 to 70,000 clones, 70% to 90% seen once. This sample stems from a study of blood T cell repertoires in COVID-19. The overall study: Researchers got acute and convalescent COVID-19 samples from the United States, Italy and Spain. T cells, B-cell-depleted T cells, or PBMCs supplied cDNA or gDNA.

The CDR3 has 14 residues. From germline, CDR1 is SNHLY and CDR2 FYNNEI. Trimming left V 6 bases short and J 1 base short, with 12 bases between. The chain is built from TRBV2 and TRBJ1-1; D not certain. The sequencing input was peripheral blood. The receptor was derived from an elderly woman with acute or convalescent COVID-19. In DNA, the CDR3 is TGTGCCAGCAGGCCGCCGGGGTCGAACACTGAAGCTTTCTTT. Translation gives CASRPPGSNTEAFF.